These 10 T cell receptor beta chains were sequenced from one sample in a study of cytomegalovirus exposure and HLA in healthy donors. With 60 Vbeta and 13 Jbeta primers, the PCR was carried out. Method: immunoSEQ multiplex PCR; TCRdb's copy keeps in-frame clones and lacks some. This sample has 100,000 to 120,000 clones, with approximately 67% found just once. Specimen: PBMCs. These receptors were taken from a man younger than 35 in good health and CMV-seropositive.

This clone was counted a single time. The chain couples TRBV7-9 to TRBJ2-2; a possible D gene is TRBD1 (6 bases). V was pared by 2 bases and J by 6 bases, with 13 bases between. CDR1 SEHNR and CDR2 FQNEAQ come from the germline V gene (reference sequence). The CDR3 runs to 15 residues. The CDR3 is CASSLNDRISGELFF. For the CDR3, the DNA is TGTGCCAGCAGCTTAAATGACAGGATCTCCGGGGAGCTGTTTTTT.

The chain is built from TRBV5-1 and TRBJ1-2, with 11 nucleotides matching TRBD1. The germline gives CDR1 SGHRS, CDR2 YFSETQ. CDR3 length: 16 amino acids. Trimming at V came to 0 bases and at J to 4 bases, leaving 5 bases not matched to a gene. The CDR3 is CASSLGTGGIGYGYTF. In DNA form, the CDR3 reads TGCGCCAGCAGCTTGGGGACAGGGGGCATCGGCTATGGCTACACCTTC.

The rearrangement joins TRBV6-5 to TRBJ1-1, with D hard to call. The CDR3 runs to 12 residues. From germline, CDR1 is MNHEY and CDR2 SVGAGI. Trimming stripped 6 bases from V and 5 bases from J, with 10 bases between. CDR3 sequence reads: CASSRKHTEAFF. In DNA, the CDR3 is TGTGCCAGCAGCCGAAAGCATACTGAAGCTTTCTTT.

The rearrangement joins TRBV19 to TRBJ2-2, with 9 bases aligning to TRBD1. This CDR3 region has 14 residues. The V gene's germline CDR1 is LNHDA and CDR2 SQIVND (reference sequence). V lost 8 bases to trimming and J lost 1 base; unmatched junction nucleotides: 2. Here the CDR3 reads CASEGQGNTGELFF. CDR3 coding DNA: TGTGCCAGTGAGGGACAGGGGAACACCGGGGAGCTGTTTTTT.

This clone came up a few times. J is TRBJ2-2 and V is TRBV5-4, with D perhaps matching TRBD2 (6 bases). The ends were cut back, 2 bases at V and 6 bases at J, with 11 bases in the middle. The length of the CDR3 is 14 residues. From germline, CDR1 is SGHNT and CDR2 YYREEE (reference sequence). The CDR3 DNA follows: TGTGCCAGCAGCTTTCTCGGGGGTTCCGGGGAGCTGTTTTTT. Protein product: CASSFLGGSGELFF.

This chain joins TRBV18 and TRBJ1-3; 9 bases agree with TRBD1. CDR1 and CDR2 (germline): KGHSH, LQKENI. The V and J ends lost 5 bases and 2 bases, in that order; junction bases with no gene match: 1. The CDR3 runs 14 residues. In DNA, the CDR3 is TGTGCCAGCTCAGGACAGGGGCCTGGAAACACCATATATTTT. The encoded protein is CASSGQGPGNTIYF.

The sample holds a few counts of this clone. The V gene is TRBV10-1, the J gene TRBJ1-6; 7 nucleotides agree with TRBD1. The V and J ends lost 8 bases and 7 bases, in that order; junction bases with no gene match: 8. The CDR3 covers 14 residues. Per germline, CDR1 WNHNN and CDR2 SYGVQD (reference sequence). This chain's CDR3 is CASSGGTENSPLHF. The CDR3 DNA follows: TGCGCCAGCTCAGGAGGGACAGAGAATTCACCCCTCCACTTT.

This chain connects TRBV5-1 to TRBJ2-2, with D perhaps TRBD1 (6 bases). The CDR3 runs to 14 residues. Trimming removed 4 bases from V and 5 bases from J, with 12 bases in between. Germline V CDR1 and CDR2: SGHRS, YFSETQ. CDR3 DNA: TGCGCCAGCAGCGTACAGGGTGGGACCGGGGAGCTGTTTTTT. Amino acid sequence: CASSVQGGTGELFF. The variable domain in full, with the rest retrieved from reference TRBV5-1 and TRBJ2-2, is KAGVTQTPRYLIKTRGQQVTLSCSPISGHRSVSWYQQTPGQGLQFLFEYFSETQRNKGNFPGRFSGRQFSNSRSEMNVSTLELGDSALYLCASSVQGGTGELFFGEGSRLTVL.

The V gene is TRBV9, the J gene TRBJ2-5; D not resolved. This CDR3 comprises 13 residues. V was clipped by 0 bases and J by 2 bases, with 5 bases between them. Germline V lookup: CDR1 SGDLS, CDR2 YYNGEE. CDR3 sequence: CASSVGPQETQYF. CDR3 DNA sequence: TGTGCCAGCAGCGTAGGGCCTCAAGAGACCCAGTACTTC.

The V gene is TRBV5-1, the J gene TRBJ1-1; D is undetermined. V lost 1 base and J lost 1, with 8 bases in between. The CDR3 is 14 residues long. Germline V CDR1 and CDR2: SGHRS, YFSETQ. The CDR3 DNA reads TGCGCCAGCAGCTTGTCAGCGGAGAACACTGAAGCTTTCTTT. Its translation: CASSLSAENTEAFF. Variable domain in full (rest from reference TRBV5-1 and TRBJ1-1): KAGVTQTPRYLIKTRGQQVTLSCSPISGHRSVSWYQQTPGQGLQFLFEYFSETQRNKGNFPGRFSGRQFSNSRSEMNVSTLELGDSALYLCASSLSAENTEAFFGQGTRLTVV.